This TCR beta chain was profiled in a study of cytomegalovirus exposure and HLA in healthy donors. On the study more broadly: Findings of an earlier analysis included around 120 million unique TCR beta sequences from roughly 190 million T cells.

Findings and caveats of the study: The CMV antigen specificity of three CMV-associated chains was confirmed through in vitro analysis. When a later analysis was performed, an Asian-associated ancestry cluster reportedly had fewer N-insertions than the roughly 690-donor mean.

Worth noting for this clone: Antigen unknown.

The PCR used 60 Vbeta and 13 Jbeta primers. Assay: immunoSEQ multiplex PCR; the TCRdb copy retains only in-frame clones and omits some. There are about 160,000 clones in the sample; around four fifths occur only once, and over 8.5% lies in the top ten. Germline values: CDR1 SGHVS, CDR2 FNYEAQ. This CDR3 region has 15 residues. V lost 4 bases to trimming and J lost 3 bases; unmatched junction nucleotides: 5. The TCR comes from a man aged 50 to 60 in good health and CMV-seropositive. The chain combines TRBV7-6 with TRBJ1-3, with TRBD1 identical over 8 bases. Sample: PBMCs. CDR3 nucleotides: TGTGCCAGCAGCTCGCGGACAGGGATTGGAAACACCATATATTTT. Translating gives CASSSRTGIGNTIYF. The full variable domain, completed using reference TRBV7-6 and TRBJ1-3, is GAGVSQSPRYKVTKRGQDVALRCDPISGHVSLYWYRQALGQGPEFLTYFNYEAQQDKSGLPNDRFSAERPEGSISTLTIQRTEQRDSAMYRCASSSRTGIGNTIYFGEGSWLTVV.